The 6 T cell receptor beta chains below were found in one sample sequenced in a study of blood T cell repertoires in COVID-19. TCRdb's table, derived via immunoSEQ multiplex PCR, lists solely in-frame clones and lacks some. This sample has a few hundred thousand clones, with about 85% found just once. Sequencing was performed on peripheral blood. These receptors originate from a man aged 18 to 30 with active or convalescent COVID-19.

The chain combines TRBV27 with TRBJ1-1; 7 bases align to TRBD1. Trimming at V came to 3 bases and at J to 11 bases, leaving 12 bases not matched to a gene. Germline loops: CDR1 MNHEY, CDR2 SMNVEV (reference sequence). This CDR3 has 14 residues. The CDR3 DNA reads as TGTGCCAGCAGTTTTCGTCAAGGGGGCTCGGTTGCTTTCTTT. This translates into CASSFRQGGSVAFF.

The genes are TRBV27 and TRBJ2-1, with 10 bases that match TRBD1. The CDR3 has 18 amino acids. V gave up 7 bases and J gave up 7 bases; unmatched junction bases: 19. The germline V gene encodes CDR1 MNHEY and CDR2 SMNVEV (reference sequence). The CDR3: CASTLFQPMGQGSNEQFF. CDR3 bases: TGTGCCAGCACCCTATTCCAGCCCATGGGACAGGGGTCGAATGAGCAGTTCTTC.

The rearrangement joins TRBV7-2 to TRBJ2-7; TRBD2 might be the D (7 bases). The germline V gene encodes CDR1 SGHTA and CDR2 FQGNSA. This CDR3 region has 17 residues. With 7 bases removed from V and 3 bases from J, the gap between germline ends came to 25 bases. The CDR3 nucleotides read TGTGCCAGCAACCCCCAAGGAGGGCGGAGGGGGGGCTACGAGCAGTACTTC. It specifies CASNPQGGRRGGYEQYF.

Here the CDR3 reads CASSVGRFDGYTF. In DNA, the CDR3 is TGTGCCAGCAGCGTCGGCAGGTTCGATGGCTACACCTTC. This rearrangement joins TRBV9 to TRBJ1-2; no definite D call. V was clipped by 2 bases and J by 6 bases, with 11 bases between them. Per germline, CDR1 SGDLS and CDR2 YYNGEE. The CDR3 runs 13 residues.

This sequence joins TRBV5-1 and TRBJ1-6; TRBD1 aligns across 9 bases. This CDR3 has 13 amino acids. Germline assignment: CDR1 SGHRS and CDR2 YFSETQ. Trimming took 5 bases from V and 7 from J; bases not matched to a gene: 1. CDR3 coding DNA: TGCGCCAGCAGGGGACAGGGCAATTCACCCCTCCACTTT. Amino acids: CASRGQGNSPLHF.

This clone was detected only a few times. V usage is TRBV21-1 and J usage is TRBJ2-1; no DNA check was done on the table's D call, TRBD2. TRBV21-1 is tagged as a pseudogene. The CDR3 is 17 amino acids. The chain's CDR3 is CASSTPLWRCSYNEQFF. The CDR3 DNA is TGTGCCAGCAGCACCCCACTGTGGCGGTGCTCCTACAATGAGCAGTTCTTC.